A selection of T cell receptor beta chains follows, all from one sample in a study of T cell responses to AZD1222 COVID-19 vaccine. Data came from immunoSEQ multiplex PCR; TCRdb stores just in-frame clones and leaves some out. In the table there are 130,000 to 150,000 clones, around 93% of which are singletons. The sample consisted of peripheral blood, taken on day 0 of AZD1222 vaccination. The receptors here all came from an adult in good health. Each CDR3 is given with its conserved first and last residue. D genes are given only for firm matches. Where a row states a size, it is once, few, many or the class of an expanded clone; other rows omit it.

size | J | V | D | CDR3 | DNA
. | TRBJ2-6 | TRBV2 | . | CASGSGFSGANVLTF | TGTGCCAGCGGGTCGGGTTTCTCTGGGGCCAACGTCCTGACTTTC
. | TRBJ2-7 | TRBV5-1 | . | CASSLDPSSYEQYF | TGCGCCAGCAGCCTAGACCCTAGCTCCTACGAGCAGTACTTC
. | TRBJ1-1 | TRBV27 | . | CASSPLRGKNTEAFF | TGTGCCAGCAGCCCCCTACGGGGGAAGAACACTGAAGCTTTCTTT
. | TRBJ2-5 | TRBV18 | . | CASSPQLQETQYF | TGTGCCAGCTCACCACAGTTACAAGAGACCCAGTACTTC
once | TRBJ2-1 | TRBV27 | . | CASSLSVGHEQFF | TGTGCCAGCAGTCTCTCGGTAGGACATGAGCAGTTCTTC
. | TRBJ1-6 | TRBV7-9 | . | CASSLEVGGLNSPLHF | TGTGCCAGCAGCTTAGAGGTCGGTGGGTTGAATTCACCCCTCCACTTT
. | TRBJ1-1 | TRBV2 | . | CASSNRMNTEAFF | TGTGCCAGCAGTAACCGGATGAACACTGAAGCTTTCTTT
. | TRBJ1-1 | TRBV11-1 | . | CASSLQGLLTNTEAFF | TGTGCCAGCAGCCTACAGGGACTCCTAACCAACACTGAAGCTTTCTTT
once | TRBJ1-6 | TRBV19 | . | CASSLRDSPLHF | TGTGCCAGCTCTCTCAGGGATTCACCCCTCCACTTT
. | TRBJ1-3 | TRBV7-2 | . | CASSSLPGLAGNTIYF | TGTGCCAGCAGCTCATTGCCAGGGCTGGCTGGAAACACCATATATTTT
. | TRBJ2-3 | TRBV7-6 | . | CASRRGSNTDTQYF | TGTGCCAGCAGAAGGGGTAGCAATACAGATACGCAGTATTTT
. | TRBJ1-6 | TRBV4-1 | . | CASSQGTGSSYNSPLHF | TGCGCCAGCAGCCAGGGAACTGGAAGCTCCTATAATTCACCCCTCCACTTT
. | TRBJ2-1 | TRBV29-1 | TRBD1 | CSLDHPDRVNEQFF | TGCAGCCTTGATCACCCGGACAGGGTCAATGAGCAGTTCTTC
. | TRBJ2-7 | TRBV7-9 | . | CASSLPLGQVYEQYF | TGTGCCAGCAGCTTACCCCTTGGACAAGTCTACGAGCAGTACTTC
. | TRBJ2-6 | TRBV27 | . | CASSPRLTGANVLTF | TGTGCCAGCAGTCCACGTCTGACTGGGGCCAACGTCCTGACTTTC
few | TRBJ2-1 | TRBV7-2 | TRBD1 | CASSFPPAPGGFF | TGTGCCAGCAGCTTCCCCCCGGCTCCAGGGGGGTTCTTC
. | TRBJ2-1 | TRBV30 | TRBD2 | CAWRGLAGRTYNEQFF | TGTGCCTGGAGGGGACTAGCGGGAAGAACATACAATGAGCAGTTCTTC
. | TRBJ2-7 | TRBV21-1 | . | CASSKQPYEQYF | TGTGCCAGCAGCAAGCAGCCTTACGAGCAGTACTTC
. | TRBJ1-2 | TRBV18 | TRBD1 | CASSPTGAGYYGYTF | TGTGCCAGCTCACCCACAGGGGCAGGATACTATGGCTACACCTTC
. | TRBJ1-6 | TRBV2 | . | CASSPEGYSPLHF | TGTGCCAGCAGCCCCGAGGGGTATTCACCCCTCCACTTT
. | TRBJ2-1 | TRBV15 | . | CATSSEFEQFF | TGTGCCACCAGTTCTGAGTTCGAGCAGTTCTTC
. | TRBJ1-2 | TRBV29-1 | TRBD1 | CSVEAGAGGSYGYTF | TGCAGCGTTGAAGCCGGGGCAGGGGGGAGCTATGGCTACACCTTC
once | TRBJ1-2 | TRBV5-4 | TRBD1 | CASSLAPGQGRNYGYTF | TGTGCCAGCAGCTTGGCCCCGGGACAGGGTCGTAACTATGGCTACACCTTC
. | TRBJ1-1 | TRBV9 | . | CASSAGQYNTEAFF | TGTGCCAGCAGCGCCGGACAGTACAACACTGAAGCTTTCTTT
. | TRBJ1-1 | TRBV3-1/TRBV3-2 | . | CASSQGEGNTEAFF | TGTGCCAGCAGCCAGGGGGAAGGGAACACTGAAGCTTTCTTT
. | TRBJ2-1 | TRBV5-3 | . | CARSITSSSYNEQFF | TGTGCCAGAAGCATTACTAGTAGTTCCTACAATGAGCAGTTCTTC
. | TRBJ1-1 | TRBV7-3 | . | CASSINGPGDTEAFF | TGTGCCAGCAGCATTAACGGACCTGGGGACACTGAAGCTTTCTTT
. | TRBJ1-1 | TRBV11-2 | . | CASSFGYEAFF | TGTGCCAGCAGCTTCGGATATGAAGCTTTCTTT
. | TRBJ1-3 | TRBV28 | . | CASSLTGNTIYF | TGTGCCAGCAGTTTGACAGGAAACACCATATATTTT
. | TRBJ1-4 | TRBV7-9 | . | CASSLGAGSTATNEKLFF | TGTGCCAGCAGCTTAGGAGCAGGATCGACTGCAACTAATGAAAAACTGTTTTTT
. | TRBJ1-2 | TRBV7-9 | TRBD1 | CASSTRQGSGGYTF | TGTGCCAGCAGCACCAGACAGGGGTCGGGTGGCTACACCTTC
. | TRBJ2-5 | TRBV5-1 | . | CASSLGQGNFETQYF | TGCGCCAGCAGCTTGGGGCAGGGAAATTTTGAGACCCAGTACTTC
. | TRBJ1-1 | TRBV5-1 | . | CASSLQLNTEAFF | TGCGCCAGCAGCTTACAGTTGAACACTGAAGCTTTCTTT
. | TRBJ1-5 | TRBV7-9 | TRBD1 | CASSLGVGDRGVQPQHF | TGTGCCAGCAGCTTAGGAGTCGGCGACAGGGGAGTTCAGCCCCAGCATTTT
once | TRBJ1-4 | TRBV19 | . | CASNGQATNEKLFF | TGTGCCAGTAACGGGCAGGCAACTAATGAAAAACTGTTTTTT
. | TRBJ1-1 | TRBV18 | TRBD1 | CASSRQGSPTEAFF | TGTGCCAGCTCACGACAGGGAAGCCCCACTGAAGCTTTCTTT
. | TRBJ2-1 | TRBV5-5 | . | CASSLWTLSYNEQFF | TGTGCCAGCAGCTTGTGGACCCTCTCCTACAATGAGCAGTTCTTC
. | TRBJ1-5 | TRBV27 | TRBD1 | CASSFNRGGQPQHF | TGTGCCAGCAGTTTTAACAGGGGCGGTCAGCCCCAGCATTTT
. | TRBJ2-3 | TRBV3-1/TRBV3-2 | . | CASSRDWGDTQYF | TGTGCCAGCAGCCGTGACTGGGGGGATACGCAGTATTTT
. | TRBJ2-7 | TRBV5-1 | . | CASNAGSSYEQYF | TGCGCCAGCAACGCTGGTTCTTCCTACGAGCAGTACTTC
. | TRBJ1-3 | TRBV5-1 | . | CASSQVGRFGNTIYF | TGCGCCAGCAGCCAGGTCGGACGGTTTGGAAACACCATATATTTT
. | TRBJ1-2 | TRBV9 | . | CASSATTGLSDGYTF | TGTGCCAGCAGCGCCACGACAGGTTTGTCGGATGGCTACACCTTC
. | TRBJ1-6 | TRBV11-2 | TRBD1 | CASSSDRGPSPLHF | TGTGCCAGCAGCTCCGACAGGGGGCCATCACCCCTCCACTTT
. | TRBJ1-2 | TRBV4-1 | . | CASSQGRARGAYGYTF | TGCGCCAGCAGCCAAGGGAGGGCCAGAGGCGCTTATGGCTACACCTTC
. | TRBJ1-3 | TRBV5-1 | . | CASSSEMSGYRGADGNTIYF | TGCGCCAGCAGCTCCGAGATGTCGGGGTATCGGGGGGCCGATGGAAACACCATATATTTT
. | TRBJ1-5 | TRBV24-1 | . | CATSAGGGQPQHF | TGTGCCACCAGTGCGGGAGGGGGGCAGCCCCAGCATTTT
. | TRBJ2-1 | TRBV12-3/TRBV12-4 | . | CASSTGTAEGVF | TGTGCCAGCAGTACCGGGACTGCAGAGGGGGTCTTC
. | TRBJ2-3 | TRBV5-6 | . | CASSFRDTQYF | TGTGCCAGCAGCTTTAGGGATACGCAGTATTTT
. | TRBJ2-1 | TRBV5-1 | TRBD2 | CASSLAASGEVQFF | TGCGCCAGCAGCTTGGCGGCTAGCGGGGAGGTGCAGTTCTTC
. | TRBJ1-5 | TRBV15 | . | CATSREFQGGQHF | TGTGCCACCAGCAGAGAATTCCAGGGTGGGCAGCATTTT
. | TRBJ1-2 | TRBV7-2 | TRBD1 | CASSRDRNYGYTF | TGTGCCAGCAGCAGGGACAGGAACTATGGCTACACCTTC